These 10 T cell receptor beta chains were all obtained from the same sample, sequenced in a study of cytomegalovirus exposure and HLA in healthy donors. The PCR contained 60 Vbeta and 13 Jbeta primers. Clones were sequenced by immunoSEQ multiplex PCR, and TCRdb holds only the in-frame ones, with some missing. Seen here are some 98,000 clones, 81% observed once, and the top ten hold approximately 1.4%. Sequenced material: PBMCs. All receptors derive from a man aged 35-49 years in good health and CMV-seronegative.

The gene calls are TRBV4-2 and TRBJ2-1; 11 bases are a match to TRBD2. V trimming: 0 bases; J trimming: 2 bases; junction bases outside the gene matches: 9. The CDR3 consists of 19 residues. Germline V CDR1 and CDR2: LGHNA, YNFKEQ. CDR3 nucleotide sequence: TGTGCCAGCAGCCAAGAGGTACTAGCGGGGGCGACCACCTACAATGAGCAGTTCTTC. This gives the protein CASSQEVLAGATTYNEQFF.

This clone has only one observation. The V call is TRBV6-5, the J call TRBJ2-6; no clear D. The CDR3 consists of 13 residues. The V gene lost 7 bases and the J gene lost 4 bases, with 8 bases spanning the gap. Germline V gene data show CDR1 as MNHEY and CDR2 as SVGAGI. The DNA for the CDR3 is TGTGCCAGCACCAGGTCCGGGGCCAACGTCCTGACTTTC. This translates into CASTRSGANVLTF.

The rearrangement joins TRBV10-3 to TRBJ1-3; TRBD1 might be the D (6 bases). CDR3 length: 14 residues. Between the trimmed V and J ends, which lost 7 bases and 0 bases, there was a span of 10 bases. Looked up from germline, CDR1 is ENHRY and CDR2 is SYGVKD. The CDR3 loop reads CAIMEQGSGNTIYF. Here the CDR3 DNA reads TGTGCCATCATGGAACAGGGCTCTGGAAACACCATATATTTT.

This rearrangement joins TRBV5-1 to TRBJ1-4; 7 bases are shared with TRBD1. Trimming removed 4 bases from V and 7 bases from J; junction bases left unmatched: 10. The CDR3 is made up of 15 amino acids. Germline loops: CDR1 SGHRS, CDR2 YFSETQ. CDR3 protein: CASSNMGQWGEKLFF. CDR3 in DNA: TGCGCCAGCAGCAACATGGGACAGTGGGGTGAAAAACTGTTTTTT.

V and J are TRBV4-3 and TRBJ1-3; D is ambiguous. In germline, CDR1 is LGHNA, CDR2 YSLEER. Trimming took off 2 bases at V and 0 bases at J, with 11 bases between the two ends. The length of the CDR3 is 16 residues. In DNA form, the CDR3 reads TGCGCCAGCAGCCAATTCCAGACACGCTCTGGAAACACCATATATTTT. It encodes CASSQFQTRSGNTIYF.

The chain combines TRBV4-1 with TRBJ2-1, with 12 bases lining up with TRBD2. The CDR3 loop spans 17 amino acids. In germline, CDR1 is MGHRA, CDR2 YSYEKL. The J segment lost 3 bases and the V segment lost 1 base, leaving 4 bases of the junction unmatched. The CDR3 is CASSQVPSGGVYNEQFF. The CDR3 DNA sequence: TGCGCCAGCAGCCAAGTCCCTAGCGGGGGGGTCTACAATGAGCAGTTCTTC.

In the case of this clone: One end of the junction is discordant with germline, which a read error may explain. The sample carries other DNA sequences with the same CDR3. CDR3 bases: TGTGCCAGCAGCTTGGTGAGCGGGGGGGAGCTGTTCTTT. It translates to CASSLVSGGELFF. The chain carries TRBV5-4 and TRBJ2-2; 10 positions match TRBD2. This CDR3 spans 13 amino acids. The germline gives CDR1 SGHNT, CDR2 YYREEE (reference sequence).

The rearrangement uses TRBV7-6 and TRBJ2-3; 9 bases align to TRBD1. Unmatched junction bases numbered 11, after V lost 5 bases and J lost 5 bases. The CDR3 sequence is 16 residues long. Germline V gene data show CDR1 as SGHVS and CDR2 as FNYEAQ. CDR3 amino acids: CASSAGGQGLLDTQYF. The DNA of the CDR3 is TGTGCCAGCAGCGCCGGCGGACAGGGGCTATTAGATACGCAGTATTTT.

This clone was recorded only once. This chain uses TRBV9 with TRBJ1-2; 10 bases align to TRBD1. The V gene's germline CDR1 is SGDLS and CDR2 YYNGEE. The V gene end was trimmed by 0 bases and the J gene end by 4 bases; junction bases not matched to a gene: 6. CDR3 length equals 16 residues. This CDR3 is CASSVDPGQGTYGYTF. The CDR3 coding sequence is TGTGCCAGCAGCGTAGATCCGGGACAGGGGACCTATGGCTACACCTTC.

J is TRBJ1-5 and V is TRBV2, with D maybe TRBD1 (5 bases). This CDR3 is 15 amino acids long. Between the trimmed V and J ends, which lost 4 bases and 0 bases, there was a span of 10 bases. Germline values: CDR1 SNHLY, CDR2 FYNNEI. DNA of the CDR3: TGTGCCAGCAGTGCGGGACTGTATAGCAATCAGCCCCAGCATTTT. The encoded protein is CASSAGLYSNQPQHF.